Described below is a single T cell receptor (beta chain) sequence and its context. The data originate from a study of blood T cell repertoires in COVID-19. Turning to the study itself: Both acute and convalescent COVID-19 samples were obtained from the United States, Italy and Spain. Sample material is recorded as cDNA or gDNA derived from T cells, B-cell-depleted T cells, or PBMCs.

Germline lookup yields CDR1 SGHAT and CDR2 FQNNGV. V gave up 0 bases and J gave up 7 bases; unmatched junction bases: 16. The CDR3 is made up of 18 amino acids. In the original workflow: Estimation of nucleated cell counts relied on the amplification of reference gene primers. TCRdb's table, derived via immunoSEQ multiplex PCR, lists solely in-frame clones and lacks some. The DNA gave D and trimming, while V, J and clone size come from that table. Of fewer than 250,000 clones in the sample, 65% to 90% were seen once. This clonotype was sampled from a woman in her seventies with acute or convalescent COVID-19. The sequenced sample was peripheral blood. The chain recombines TRBV11-2 with TRBJ2-5; the match to TRBD1 covers 8 bases. This CDR3 is CASSLDPHGQGAWVTQYF. DNA of the CDR3: TGTGCCAGCAGCTTAGATCCTCATGGGCAGGGGGCGTGGGTGACCCAGTACTTC.